The rows below give T cell receptor beta chains drawn from one sample of a study of neurological immune-mediated disorders. TCRdb itself ran the 5' RACE reads through MiXCR, one entry per CDR3 protein. Counted here are roughly 48,000 distinct CDR3 sequences, around 5.3% occurring once; the ten biggest clones make up less than 1.5%. Sequenced material: CD4+ T cells from blood. These TCRs come from a woman between 18 and 29 years old with multiple sclerosis. Both conserved end residues are part of each CDR3. A D gene is named only where the DNA matches it firmly. Part of the rows lack a size; the others show once, few, many or a class for expanded clones.

TRBV18,.,many,TRBJ2-5,CASSPLGETQYF,TGTGCCAGCTCACCTCTCGGAGAGACCCAGTACTTC
TRBV28,TRBD1,many,TRBJ1-2,CASSLRSVTGQDNYGYTF,TGTGCCAGCAGTTTAAGGTCAGTTACGGGACAGGACAACTATGGCTACACCTTC
TRBV7-2,.,many,TRBJ2-1,CASSPSSSYNEQFF,TGTGCCAGCAGCCCCTCGAGCTCCTACAATGAGCAGTTCTTC
TRBV20-1,.,many,TRBJ2-1,CSAPPWTYNEQFF,TGCAGTGCCCCTCCTTGGACCTACAATGAGCAGTTCTTC
TRBV7-8,TRBD2,.,TRBJ2-3,CASSLVAGGLSTDTQYF,TGTGCCAGCAGCTTAGTAGCGGGGGGGCTGAGCACAGATACGCAGTATTTT
TRBV2,.,many,TRBJ2-7,CASSVSRQYEQYF,TGTGCCAGCAGTGTAAGTCGGCAATACGAGCAGTACTTC
TRBV10-3,.,many,TRBJ2-7,CAISERLTGIPYEQYF,TGTGCCATCAGTGAGCGGTTAACAGGGATCCCCTACGAGCAGTACTTC
TRBV7-2,TRBD2,many,TRBJ2-1,CASSNRRTSFNEQFF,TGTGCCAGCAGCAACCGCAGGACTAGTTTCAATGAGCAGTTCTTC
TRBV29-1,TRBD1,.,TRBJ2-7,CSVELGTGFEQYF,TGCAGCGTTGAGCTGGGGACAGGGTTCGAGCAGTACTTC
TRBV5-5,.,many,TRBJ1-1,CASSLVPASTEAFF,TGTGCCAGCAGCTTGGTCCCGGCATCAACTGAAGCTTTCTTT
TRBV4-2,.,many,TRBJ2-5,CASSQMGGETQYF,TGTGCCAGCAGCCAAATGGGGGGAGAGACCCAGTACTTC
TRBV5-4,.,many,TRBJ2-5,CASSPDVGLVETQYF,TGTGCCAGCAGCCCAGACGTAGGCCTAGTGGAGACCCAGTACTTC
TRBV7-2,.,many,TRBJ1-2,CASSPSRDPSNYGYTF,TGTGCCAGCAGTCCCTCGAGGGACCCTTCTAACTATGGCTACACCTTC
TRBV19,TRBD1,.,TRBJ1-2,CASTGQGKIWGYTF,TGTGCCAGCACCGGACAGGGGAAGATATGGGGCTACACCTTC
TRBV5-5,.,many,TRBJ1-1,CASSFIGAGMNTEAFF,TGTGCCAGCAGTTTTATCGGGGCAGGGATGAACACTGAAGCTTTCTTT
TRBV3-1,TRBD2,many,TRBJ2-1,CASKPASGRLNEQFF,TGTGCCAGCAAACCAGCTAGCGGGAGATTAAATGAGCAGTTCTTC
TRBV6-6,.,many,TRBJ2-2,CASSAAGTYTGELFF,TGTGCCAGCAGCGCCGCCGGGACTTACACCGGGGAGCTGTTTTTT
TRBV4-3,.,many,TRBJ2-2,CASSQDPTGELFF,TGCGCCAGCAGCCAAGATCCGACCGGGGAGCTGTTTTTT
TRBV20-1,.,many,TRBJ2-2,CSGSNGGATGELFF,TGCAGTGGTTCCAACGGGGGAGCGACCGGGGAGCTGTTTTTT
TRBV5-1,.,many,TRBJ2-7,CASRRSGADYEQYF,TGCGCCAGCAGGAGAAGCGGAGCTGACTACGAGCAGTACTTC
TRBV20-1,.,many,TRBJ1-2,CSVGTGGNYGYTF,TGCTCAGTCGGGACCGGCGGTAACTATGGCTACACCTTC
TRBV7-9,.,.,TRBJ2-7,CASSLGVEQYF,TGTGCCAGCAGCTTAGGGGTAGAGCAGTACTTC
TRBV7-6,.,many,TRBJ1-1,CASSFRGRTEAFF,TGTGCCAGCAGCTTTAGGGGCCGGACTGAAGCTTTCTTT
TRBV20-1,.,medium-sized,TRBJ2-3,CSARDLGGVTDTQYF,TGCAGTGCTAGAGATCTGGGCGGGGTAACAGATACGCAGTATTTT
TRBV9,.,many,TRBJ1-1,CASSVAPREGNTEAFF,TGTGCCAGCAGCGTAGCTCCGCGGGAAGGGAACACTGAAGCTTTCTTT
TRBV21-1,.,many,TRBJ2-7,CASSVPLAGRSYEQYF,TGTGCCAGCAGCGTCCCTCTAGCGGGGAGATCCTACGAGCAGTACTTC
TRBV4-1,TRBD2,many,TRBJ2-3,CASSQGSGGRSTDTQYF,TGCGCCAGCAGCCAGGGGAGCGGGGGGAGGAGCACAGATACGCAGTATTTT
TRBV15,TRBD1,many,TRBJ1-1,CATSSVSQGAYTEAFF,TGTGCCACCAGCAGCGTGTCGCAGGGGGCTTACACTGAAGCTTTCTTT
TRBV9,TRBD1,many,TRBJ1-2,CASSRTAGGLHGYTF,TGTGCCAGCAGCAGGACGGCAGGGGGGCTCCATGGCTACACCTTC
TRBV7-6,.,many,TRBJ1-5,CASSSGLSNQPQHF,TGTGCCAGCAGCTCCGGACTCAGCAATCAGCCCCAGCATTTT
TRBV18,TRBD2,.,TRBJ2-2,CASSPRLAVGGELFF,TGTGCCAGCTCACCACGTCTAGCGGTCGGCGGGGAGCTGTTTTTT
TRBV13,.,few,TRBJ2-3,CASSVRELVKTDTQYF,TGTGCCAGCAGCGTGAGGGAGTTGGTCAAGACAGATACGCAGTATTTT
TRBV7-3,.,.,TRBJ2-1,CASSLMERVEQFF,TGTGCCAGCAGCTTAATGGAACGCGTTGAGCAGTTCTTC
TRBV9,.,.,TRBJ2-5,CASSAGLAIQETQYF,TGTGCCAGCAGCGCGGGACTCGCGATCCAAGAGACCCAGTACTTC
TRBV20-1,.,medium-sized,TRBJ2-2,CSAPLVKTGELFF,TGCAGTGCTCCCCTCGTTAAGACCGGGGAGCTGTTTTTT
TRBV12-3/TRBV12-4,TRBD1,many,TRBJ1-5,CASSLAAGQGNQPQHF,TGTGCCAGCAGTTTAGCTGCCGGACAGGGGAATCAGCCCCAGCATTTT
TRBV6-5,TRBD1,many,TRBJ2-1,CASSGLGQGSYNEQFF,TGTGCCAGCAGCGGACTTGGACAGGGCTCCTACAATGAGCAGTTCTTC
TRBV12-3/TRBV12-4,TRBD1,many,TRBJ2-3,CASSSTGARDTQYF,TGTGCCAGCAGTTCTACAGGGGCCAGAGATACGCAGTATTTT
TRBV6-5,.,.,TRBJ2-2,CASRVLETLDTGELFF,TGTGCCAGCAGGGTTCTCGAGACGCTAGACACCGGGGAGCTGTTTTTT
TRBV7-2,.,many,TRBJ2-1,CASSVDRDNEQFF,TGTGCCAGCAGCGTCGACAGAGACAATGAGCAGTTCTTC